One and the same sample provided the 21 T cell receptor beta chains below, sequenced in a study of long-term antiretroviral therapy in people with HIV (dated by TCRdb to 2022 to 2024). Sequencing of the TRB variable region was done with the immunoSEQ hsTCRB v3.0 assay at survey level resolution. Here the immuneACCESS table is served through TCRdb, limited to in-frame sequences with V and J called. Missing clones are a known gap in these copies; in checked studies unresolved V genes cover under half, and the rest lacks a known reason. Here the sample has roughly 15,000 clones; more than 75% occur a single time. The ten largest account for 9.5% to 15% of the sample. Source: unsorted PBMCs, taken 6.9 years after starting antiretroviral therapy. These receptor sequences come from a man aged 50 to 59 with HIV.

V and J are TRBV2 and TRBJ1-5, with 8 bases fitting TRBD1. The CDR3 contains 13 residues. J gave up 5 bases and V 6 bases, and 3 bases lay outside the gene matches. CDR1 SNHLY and CDR2 FYNNEI come from the germline V gene. CDR3 sequence: CASRADRDQPQHF. Here the CDR3 DNA reads TGTGCCAGCAGAGCGGACAGGGATCAGCCCCAGCATTTT. The full variable domain, with the rest looked up from reference TRBV2 and TRBJ1-5, is EPEVTQTPSHQVTQMGQEVILRCVPISNHLYFYWYRQILGQKVEFLVSFYNNEISEKSEIFDDQFSVERPDGSNFTLKIRSTKLEDSAMYFCASRADRDQPQHFGDGTRLSIL.

This chain joins TRBV28 and TRBJ2-3, with 8 positions matching TRBD1. V lost 6 bases to trimming and J lost 2 bases; unmatched junction nucleotides: 16. The CDR3 has 18 residues. The germline gives CDR1 MDHEN, CDR2 SYDVKM. Written as DNA, the CDR3 is TGTGCCAGCAGACTCGGACAGGGTGAACTAGTCCCCACAGATACGCAGTATTTT. It encodes CASRLGQGELVPTDTQYF.

CDR3 residues: CASSLRGVANTGELFF. The DNA for the CDR3 is TGTGCCAGCAGCTTAAGGGGGGTCGCGAACACCGGGGAGCTGTTTTTT. This chain uses TRBV11-2 with TRBJ2-2, with D tentatively TRBD1 or TRBD2 (6 bases each). CDR3 length equals 16 residues. V was pared by 2 bases and J by 0 bases, with 10 bases between. Germline V gene sequence: CDR1 SGHAT, CDR2 FQNNGV.

The chain recombines TRBV7-2 with TRBJ2-7; D might be TRBD1 or TRBD2, each matching 5 bases. V lost 3 bases and J lost 3, with 15 bases in between. This CDR3 is built from 15 residues. CDR1 SGHTA and CDR2 FQGNSA come from the germline V gene. This chain's CDR3 is CASSFRDAPFYEQYF. CDR3 DNA sequence: TGTGCCAGCAGCTTTAGGGACGCGCCTTTCTACGAGCAGTACTTC.

The chain recombines TRBV27 with TRBJ2-2; 9 nucleotides align to TRBD1. With V trimmed by 7 bases and J by 5 bases, 11 bases remained unmatched. Germline V gene data show CDR1 as MNHEY and CDR2 as SMNVEV (reference sequence). The CDR3 spans 16 residues. CDR3 region: CASKPGQGRETGELFF. The CDR3 nucleotides read TGTGCCAGCAAACCCGGACAGGGGAGAGAGACCGGGGAGCTGTTTTTT.

This clone came up a few times. This chain joins TRBV30 and TRBJ2-1, with 13 bases fitting TRBD2. The germline V gene has CDR1 GTSNPN and CDR2 SVGIG (reference sequence). With V trimmed by 1 base and J by 2 bases, 5 bases remained unmatched. This CDR3 spans 17 amino acids. As DNA, the CDR3 is TGTGCCTGGAGTGGGGGACTAGCGGGAACAGCCTACAATGAGCAGTTCTTC. Its translation is CAWSGGLAGTAYNEQFF.

Regarding this clone: Other DNA sequences from this sample encode an identical CDR3 as well. The chain carries TRBV11-2 and TRBJ2-2; D perhaps matches TRBD2 (6 bases). CDR1 is SGHAT and CDR2 is FQNNGV in the germline V gene. Trimming pared 1 base from V and 4 bases from J, leaving 7 bases between. The CDR3 runs 14 residues. CDR3 sequence reads: CASSLVGGTGELFF. For the CDR3, the DNA is TGTGCCAGCAGCTTAGTCGGGGGCACCGGGGAGCTGTTTTTT.

The V gene is TRBV7-3, the J gene TRBJ2-3; 10 nucleotides match TRBD1. Trimming removed 5 bases from V and 6 bases from J; junction bases left unmatched: 11. The CDR3 consists of 16 residues. Germline lookup yields CDR1 SGHTA and CDR2 FQGTGA. CDR3 nucleotide sequence: TGTGCCAGCAGCAATAGCGGAGACAGGGGGCTTGATACGCAGTATTTT. Translated: CASSNSGDRGLDTQYF.

The gene calls are TRBV2 and TRBJ2-7, with TRBD1 as a possible D gene (5 bases). This CDR3 comprises 11 residues. V was trimmed by 3 bases and J by 10 bases, leaving 10 bases between them. CDR1 is SNHLY, CDR2 FYNNEI, per germline. The chain's CDR3 is CASSDGAVQYF. DNA for the CDR3: TGTGCCAGCAGTGATGGGGCAGTCCAGTACTTC.

This sequence joins TRBV6-5 and TRBJ2-7; D not certain. V was trimmed by 10 bases and J by 2 bases, leaving 12 bases between them. The CDR3 covers 12 residues. Germline CDR1 is MNHEY and CDR2 is SVGAGI. CDR3 sequence reads: CAISAPAYEQYF. CDR3 sequence (DNA): TGTGCCATCTCGGCCCCCGCCTACGAGCAGTACTTC.

The rearrangement links TRBV7-3 to TRBJ2-1, with D tentatively TRBD1 (5 bases). The germline V gene has CDR1 SGHTA and CDR2 FQGTGA. The ends were cut back, 6 bases at V and 6 bases at J, with 12 bases in the middle. CDR3 length: 13 residues. CDR3: CASSAGLGNEQFF. The CDR3, as DNA: TGTGCCAGCAGTGCAGGGCTCGGCAATGAGCAGTTCTTC.

V is TRBV6-6 and J is TRBJ1-5; D not resolved. Trimming took 5 bases from V and 6 from J, leaving 8 bases between them. The CDR3 spans 12 residues. Germline-derived CDR1 and CDR2 are MNHNY and SVGAGI (reference sequence). This CDR3 is CASSTPGQPQHF. In nucleotides, the CDR3 is TGTGCCAGCAGTACCCCGGGTCAGCCCCAGCATTTT.

The chain combines TRBV20-1 with TRBJ1-5; D remains unclear. The V end lost 2 bases, the J end lost 7 bases, and 6 bases lay between the germline ends. This CDR3 spans 11 amino acids. Germline CDR1 reads DFQATT; CDR2 reads SNEGSKA (reference sequence). This chain's CDR3 is CSARLGQPQHF. The CDR3 DNA follows: TGCAGTGCTAGATTGGGGCAGCCCCAGCATTTT.

The chain employs TRBV28 and TRBJ2-6; D remains ambiguous. V was cut by 6 bases and J by 4 bases, with 16 bases left in between. This CDR3 region has 16 residues. Per germline, CDR1 MDHEN and CDR2 SYDVKM. The CDR3 DNA reads TGTGCCAGCAGCTCCTTTGATTTAGGCGGGGCCAACGTCCTGACTTTC. Translating it yields CASSSFDLGGANVLTF.

This chain connects TRBV5-6 to TRBJ1-2; D is perhaps TRBD1 (5 bases). This CDR3 region has 15 residues. V dropped 5 bases and J dropped 4 bases, with 18 bases sitting between them. CDR1 SGHDT and CDR2 YYEEEE come from the germline V gene. The CDR3 region is CASSWGRTASYGYTF. As DNA, the CDR3 is TGTGCCAGCAGTTGGGGACGGACTGCTTCCTATGGCTACACCTTC. The complete variable domain, with remaining parts taken from reference TRBV5-6 and TRBJ1-2, reads DAGVTQSPTHLIKTRGQQVTLRCSPKSGHDTVSWYQQALGQGPQFIFQYYEEEERQRGNFPDRFSGHQFPNYSSELNVNALLLGDSALYLCASSWGRTASYGYTFGSGTRLTVV.

This chain links TRBV27 with TRBJ1-1, with D tentatively TRBD1 (5 bases). CDR3 length: 16 amino acids. V lost 5 bases, J lost 4 bases, and 20 bases lay in between. The germline V gene encodes CDR1 MNHEY and CDR2 SMNVEV (reference sequence). CDR3 nucleotide sequence: TGTGCCAGCAGTCCTTTCCCCGGACGGAGGGGCACTGAAGCTTTCTTT. Translating it yields CASSPFPGRRGTEAFF.

CDR3 nucleotides: TGTGCCAGCAGCTTGGACTTAACGGTTGCAACTAATGAAAAACTGTTTTTT. Encoded protein: CASSLDLTVATNEKLFF. The chain carries TRBV5-4 and TRBJ1-4; no reliable D call. The germline CDR1 and CDR2 sequences are SGHNT and YYREEE (reference sequence). This CDR3 spans 17 amino acids. V lost 0 bases and J lost 0, with 12 bases in between.

The CDR3 nucleotides read TGTGCCAGCAGGCTATTGACAGAAGCAAATGAAAAACTGTTTTTT. Protein sequence: CASRLLTEANEKLFF. This sequence joins TRBV28 and TRBJ1-4; weak D call: TRBD1 (5 bases). The CDR3 is made up of 15 amino acids. Per germline, CDR1 MDHEN and CDR2 SYDVKM. Trimming took 6 bases from V and 5 from J, leaving 16 bases between them. The whole variable domain, filled in from reference TRBV28 and TRBJ1-4, reads DVKVTQSSRYLVKRTGEKVFLECVQDMDHENMFWYRQDPGLGLRLIYFSYDVKMKEKGDIPEGYSVSREKKERFSLILESASTNQTSMYLCASRLLTEANEKLFFGSGTQLSVL.

This clone is a singleton in its sample. CDR3: CASSSLGTLYEQYF. The CDR3 DNA reads as TGTGCCAGCAGCTCTCTCGGGACCCTCTACGAGCAGTACTTC. The genes are TRBV7-9 and TRBJ2-7; D assignment may be TRBD1 or TRBD2 (5 bases each). There are 14 residues in the CDR3. Trimming took 4 bases from V and 3 from J, leaving 13 bases between them. In germline, CDR1 is SEHNR, CDR2 FQNEAQ (reference sequence).

This chain joins TRBV6-9 and TRBJ1-2; D is uncertain. Germline-derived CDR1 and CDR2 are MNHGY and SVAAGI. The CDR3 is 13 residues long. The V gene lost 5 bases and the J gene lost 8 bases, with 15 bases spanning the gap. CDR3 protein: CASSETQSPGYTF. CDR3 nucleotides: TGTGCCAGCAGTGAAACCCAGTCTCCAGGCTACACCTTC.

This chain connects TRBV15 to TRBJ1-2, with TRBD1 identical over 10 bases. Germline CDR1 LNHNV, CDR2 YYDKDF (reference sequence). The CDR3 consists of 17 residues. V lost 5 bases and J lost 6; bases outside the gene matches: 15. CDR3 amino acids: CATSEIGTGVSYDGYTF. DNA of the CDR3: TGTGCCACCAGCGAAATCGGGACAGGGGTATCTTACGATGGCTACACCTTC.